The 24 T cell receptor beta chains below come from one sample, sequenced in a study of identical twins (dated by TCRdb to 2016 to 2017). Libraries were prepared through 5' RACE. Reads for this sample came from an Illumina HiSeq 2000. TCRdb handled the public reads itself, with Q25 trimming in fastp and clone calling in MiXCR, and kept productive beta chains. CDR3 protein sequences are deduplicated, and each keeps its most common genes and DNA. The sample contains 200,000 to 300,000 distinct CDR3 sequences, 7.5% of them found a single time. Roughly 5% of the sample belongs to the ten largest clones. The sample was also linked to a second study, of yellow fever vaccine responses in identical twins.

Sequenced: CD8+ T cells sorted from blood. The receptors were gathered from a woman under 30 in good health.

This clonotype was counted at least ten times. The rearrangement links TRBV12-3 or TRBV12-4 to TRBJ2-5; D is ambiguous. Trimming took 3 bases from V and 5 from J, leaving 7 bases between them. The CDR3 runs 12 residues. The CDR3 DNA reads as TGTGCCAGCAGTTTTCAGGCGGAGACCCAGTACTTC. Translated: CASSFQAETQYF.

This clonotype was seen ten or more times. In DNA, the CDR3 is TGCAGTGCATTAGCGGGAGCCATCAACGAGCAGTACTTC. Amino acids: CSALAGAINEQYF. The V and J genes are TRBV20-1 and TRBJ2-7, with 9 bases lining up with TRBD2. The germline gives CDR1 DFQATT, CDR2 SNEGSKA (reference sequence). The V gene end was trimmed by 6 bases and the J gene end by 5 bases; junction bases not matched to a gene: 8. This CDR3 is built from 13 residues.

The J gene is TRBJ1-1, the V gene TRBV15; no definite D call. Per germline, CDR1 LNHNV and CDR2 YYDKDF (reference sequence). Trimming pared 5 bases from V and 3 bases from J, leaving 16 bases between. This CDR3 contains 15 residues. The DNA of the CDR3 is TGTGCCACCAGCCAAAGGGAAGAGGGCGACACTGAAGCTTTCTTT. It encodes CATSQREEGDTEAFF.

The table lists this clonotype with many counts. The CDR3 bases are TGTGCCATCAGTGATACCACTGAAGCTTTCTTT. Protein sequence: CAISDTTEAFF. This sequence joins TRBV10-3 and TRBJ1-1, with unresolved D. Trimming shortened V by 3 bases and J by 4 bases, and 3 bases separated the two germline ends. The CDR3 is made up of 11 amino acids. Germline values: CDR1 ENHRY, CDR2 SYGVKD.

V and J are TRBV20-1 and TRBJ2-1, with a possible D match to TRBD1 (5 bases). This CDR3 region has 16 residues. CDR1 is DFQATT, CDR2 SNEGSKA, per germline (reference sequence). Trimming removed 2 bases at V and 4 bases at J, with 18 bases between. CDR3 sequence (DNA): TGCAGTGCTAGAACCCTGGAAGGGGTTTTGTACAATGAGCAGTTCTTC. The encoded protein is CSARTLEGVLYNEQFF.

The V call is TRBV4-2, the J call TRBJ2-1; D gene unclear. The CDR3 runs to 18 residues. With 1 base removed from V and 5 bases from J, the gap between germline ends came to 21 bases. Germline CDR1 is LGHNA and CDR2 is YNFKEQ. DNA for the CDR3: TGTGCCAGCAGCCAAGTAGGCCTTGGGGATGGTGTCGACAATGAGCAGTTCTTC. Protein product: CASSQVGLGDGVDNEQFF.

V is TRBV13 and J is TRBJ1-6; D gene unclear. In germline, CDR1 is PRHDT, CDR2 FYEKMQ (reference sequence). V dropped 1 base and J dropped 7 bases, with 8 bases sitting between them. The CDR3 loop spans 14 amino acids. The CDR3 nucleotides are TGTGCCAGCAGCTTAGCCAGGAAGAATTCACCCCTCCACTTT. Its protein is CASSLARKNSPLHF.

This clonotype was seen at least ten times. The chain employs TRBV7-2 and TRBJ1-5; no clear D gene. Germline lookup yields CDR1 SGHTA and CDR2 FQGNSA. V lost 5 bases and J 9 bases, leaving 14 bases between the germline ends. The CDR3 contains 13 residues. The CDR3 here is CASSLAADRPQHF. For the CDR3, the DNA is TGTGCCAGCAGCCTGGCCGCAGATCGGCCCCAGCATTTT. Supplemented by reference TRBV7-2 and TRBJ1-5, the full variable domain reads GAGVSQSPSNKVTEKGKDVELRCDPISGHTALYWYRQSLGQGLEFLIYFQGNSAPDKSGLPSDRFSAERTGGSVSTLTIQRTQQEDSAVYLCASSLAADRPQHFGDGTRLSIL.

This clonotype was seen at least ten times. The chain joins TRBV7-8 to TRBJ2-1; TRBD1 matches 8 bases. Germline CDR1 and CDR2: SGHVS and FQNEAQ. The CDR3 loop spans 15 amino acids. V trimming: 5 bases; J trimming: 7 bases; junction bases outside the gene matches: 10. The CDR3 bases are TGTGCCAGCAGCCTGACAGGGGCCTCTTTGAATGAGCAGTTCTTC. It codes for CASSLTGASLNEQFF.

Many counts were recorded for this clonotype. This chain connects TRBV5-6 to TRBJ2-2; D is undetermined. The CDR3 is 12 amino acids. The ends were cut back, 2 bases at V and 6 bases at J, with 5 bases in the middle. Germline values: CDR1 SGHDT, CDR2 YYEEEE. Written as DNA, the CDR3 is TGTGCCAGCAGCTTCGCGGCCGGGGAGCTGTTTTTT. Translation: CASSFAAGELFF.

This clonotype came up many times. The CDR3 nucleotides read TGCGCCAGCAGCCAAGATCTAGCGGGGGGGCTACTCAACAATGAGCAGTTCTTC. As protein: CASSQDLAGGLLNNEQFF. The chain links TRBV4-1 to TRBJ2-1; 12 bases match TRBD2. Germline loops: CDR1 MGHRA, CDR2 YSYEKL. The CDR3 extends over 18 amino acids. V lost 0 bases and J lost 5; bases outside the gene matches: 8.

This clonotype was seen ten or more times. The J gene is TRBJ1-2, the V gene TRBV24-1; D gene unclear. Looked up from germline, CDR1 is KGHDR and CDR2 is SFDVKD. V lost 9 bases and J lost 2, with 9 bases in between. The CDR3 loop spans 12 amino acids. CDR3 bases: TGTGCCACCCGCGGGCAGAACTATGGCTACACCTTC. As protein: CATRGQNYGYTF.

The chain has TRBV4-1 and TRBJ1-1, with D uncertain. With 4 bases removed from V and 4 bases from J, the gap between germline ends came to 10 bases. Germline lookup yields CDR1 MGHRA and CDR2 YSYEKL. CDR3 length: 13 residues. For the CDR3, the DNA is TGCGCCAGCAGCCGGCAGGAGGGCACTGAAGCTTTCTTT. Protein sequence: CASSRQEGTEAFF.

The table lists this clonotype with a few counts. V gene TRBV5-4 combines with J gene TRBJ2-7; no clear D. V was pared by 4 bases and J by 1 base, with 12 bases between. The CDR3 contains 14 residues. Germline V gene sequence: CDR1 SGHNT, CDR2 YYREEE (reference sequence). The CDR3 sequence is CASSTGVGSYEQYF. For the CDR3, the DNA is TGTGCCAGCAGCACTGGGGTGGGGTCCTACGAGCAGTACTTC.

The sample holds a few counts of this clonotype. The chain joins TRBV9 to TRBJ2-3; TRBD2 is a possible D gene (5 bases). Looked up from germline, CDR1 is SGDLS and CDR2 is YYNGEE. This CDR3 is 12 amino acids long. Trimming removed 7 bases from V and 3 bases from J, with 9 bases in between. The CDR3 DNA is TGTGCCAGCGAGGGAGTGACAGATACGCAGTATTTT. This sequence encodes CASEGVTDTQYF.

The chain couples TRBV7-8 to TRBJ2-7; D may be TRBD2 (7 bases). The CDR3 totals 17 residues. V dropped 1 base and J dropped 6 bases, with 22 bases sitting between them. Germline assignment: CDR1 SGHVS and CDR2 FQNEAQ. The CDR3, as DNA: TGTGCCAGCAGCTTAGAAGGGGGGGCAACAACAGTGGGCGAGCAGTACTTC. Translating it yields CASSLEGGATTVGEQYF.

This clonotype was found many times. The chain is built from TRBV21-1 and TRBJ2-5; the table's D call, TRBD1, was not checked against the DNA. TRBV21-1 constitutes a pseudogene. The length of the CDR3 is 16 residues. The CDR3 region has the DNA TGTGCCAGCAGCACATTACAGGGGGCGCGAGTGGAGACCCAGTACTTC. Protein product: CASSTLQGARVETQYF.

The J gene is TRBJ1-6, the V gene TRBV9; no definite D call. Germline V CDR1 and CDR2: SGDLS, YYNGEE. V was cut by 2 bases and J by 1 base, with 7 bases left in between. This CDR3 has 15 amino acids. As DNA, the CDR3 is TGTGCCAGCAGCGTGGGAGGTTCCTATAATTCACCCCTCCACTTT. Its translation is CASSVGGSYNSPLHF.

The chain links TRBV10-2 to TRBJ1-2; D is perhaps TRBD1 (6 bases). V lost 4 bases and J 8 bases, leaving 23 bases between the germline ends. There are 16 residues in the CDR3. Looked up from germline, CDR1 is WSHSY and CDR2 is SAAADI. CDR3 in amino acids: CASSVGTQVVIGGYTF. CDR3 DNA: TGCGCCAGCAGTGTCGGGACACAGGTGGTCATTGGGGGCTACACCTTC.

This clonotype came up a few times. This chain links TRBV5-6 with TRBJ2-7; no firm D call. V gave up 0 bases and J gave up 0 bases, with 10 bases separating them. This CDR3 is 15 amino acids long. The V gene's germline CDR1 is SGHDT and CDR2 YYEEEE. The CDR3, as DNA: TGTGCCAGCAGCTTGGGCGCAGATGGCTCCTACGAGCAGTACTTC. It codes for CASSLGADGSYEQYF.

This clonotype was counted a few times. The chain uses TRBV20-1 and TRBJ2-7; D is unclear. There are 14 residues in the CDR3. Germline V gives CDR1 DFQATT, CDR2 SNEGSKA (reference sequence). V lost 3 bases to trimming and J lost 3 bases, with 15 bases between them. This chain's CDR3 is CSARDGTWIYEQYV. CDR3 DNA: TGCAGTGCTAGGGACGGTACTTGGATCTACGAGCAGTACGTC.

The chain recombines TRBV15 with TRBJ2-5; TRBD2 matches at 9 bases. Germline CDR1 is LNHNV and CDR2 is YYDKDF (reference sequence). The ends lost 0 bases at V and 4 bases at J; junction bases unmatched: 3. The CDR3 consists of 15 residues. As DNA, the CDR3 is TGTGCCACCAGCAGAGATGGCGGGGGGGCAGAGACCCAGTACTTC. Protein sequence: CATSRDGGGAETQYF. Looking up the rest from reference TRBV15 and TRBJ2-5 gives the full variable domain: DAMVIQNPRYQVTQFGKPVTLSCSQTLNHNVMYWYQQKSSQAPKLLFHYYDKDFNNEADTPDNFQSRRPNTSFCFLDIRSPGLGDTAMYLCATSRDGGGAETQYFGPGTRLLVL.

This clonotype was observed at least ten times. This sequence joins TRBV9 and TRBJ2-2; D gene unclear. From germline, CDR1 is SGDLS and CDR2 YYNGEE. The CDR3 consists of 15 residues. V was cut by 6 bases and J by 3 bases, with 15 bases left in between. CDR3 sequence (DNA): TGTGCCAGCATAGACTGTGCCGCGGACACCGGGGAGCTGTTTTTT. Amino acids: CASIDCAADTGELFF.

This clonotype has more than one count but fewer than ten. This chain connects TRBV7-9 to TRBJ2-3; D may be TRBD2 (5 bases). The CDR3 has 15 residues. Germline loops: CDR1 SEHNR, CDR2 FQNEAQ (reference sequence). V was trimmed by 1 base and J by 5 bases, leaving 13 bases between them. CDR3 protein: CASSLVGNLKDTQYF. Written as DNA, the CDR3 is TGTGCCAGCAGCTTAGTCGGGAATCTCAAAGATACGCAGTATTTT.